The clone carrying this T cell receptor (beta chain) was observed a handful of times. Its antigen is not known. The sample originates from a study of response to subunit inactivated influenza vaccine. Whole-study results and caveats: Authors suggested each seasonal influenza vaccination recruits few new T cells.

TCRdb called the RT-PCR reads again in MiXCR, with one record for every CDR3 protein. The table has fewer than 750,000 distinct CDR3 sequences, approximately 14% seen once. This CDR3 is built from 16 residues. The J segment lost 4 bases and the V segment lost 1 base, leaving 9 bases of the junction unmatched. Germline CDR1 is SGHDN and CDR2 is FVKESK. The V and J genes are TRBV14 and TRBJ2-7, with TRBD2 identical over 8 bases. Sequencing was performed on PBMCs from blood, taken roughly 13 days after vaccination. The source is a man aged 50 or older who received an inactivated influenza vaccine. CDR3 loop: CASSQGSAGGLYEQYF. CDR3 coding DNA: TGTGCCAGCAGCCAAGGGTCTGCGGGGGGATTGTACGAGCAGTACTTC.